Below, 10 T cell receptor beta chains from the same sample are listed, as sequenced in a study of spatial heterogeneity in lung cancer. Study conclusions and caveats: Expanded intratumoral alpha and beta TCR counts tracked tumor mutation counts.

The sample's time point: sample taken at primary tumor resection. A single record per CDR3 protein comes from TCRdb applying MiXCR to the 5' RACE reads. Here the sample spans fewer than 15,000 distinct CDR3 sequences, 6.6% being singletons. No antigen has been identified for these receptors. This specimen was lung tumor tissue, taken at surgery. These receptors were obtained from a female donor with early-stage non-small cell lung cancer.

This clonotype came up many times. V and J are TRBV20-1 and TRBJ2-5; no firm D call. The V end lost 6 bases, the J end lost 0 bases, and 11 bases lay between the germline ends. Germline V gives CDR1 DFQATT, CDR2 SNEGSKA (reference sequence). CDR3 length: 13 amino acids. The CDR3 here is CSAIYAYQETQYF. The CDR3, as DNA: TGCAGTGCCATATACGCTTACCAAGAGACCCAGTACTTC.

The CDR3 protein is CASSSRQGGEKLFF. The CDR3 DNA follows: TGCGCCAGCAGCTCCAGACAGGGAGGAGAAAAACTGTTTTTT. The rearrangement joins TRBV5-1 to TRBJ1-4, with 7 bases fitting TRBD1. The CDR3 is 14 residues long. The V gene's germline CDR1 is SGHRS and CDR2 YFSETQ. V lost 3 bases, J lost 8 bases, and 7 bases stayed unmatched. Full variable domain (missing parts from reference TRBV5-1 and TRBJ1-4): KAGVTQTPRYLIKTRGQQVTLSCSPISGHRSVSWYQQTPGQGLQFLFEYFSETQRNKGNFPGRFSGRQFSNSRSEMNVSTLELGDSALYLCASSSRQGGEKLFFGSGTQLSVL.

This clonotype was found a few times. The rearrangement joins TRBV6-5 to TRBJ2-7, with D tentatively TRBD1 (5 bases). V dropped 10 bases and J dropped 3 bases, with 13 bases sitting between them. The CDR3 has 12 residues. Germline values: CDR1 MNHEY, CDR2 SVGAGI. CDR3 sequence: CATRAGFYEQYF. The DNA for the CDR3 is TGTGCCACCCGGGCAGGGTTCTACGAGCAGTACTTC.

This clonotype has ten or more counts. The V gene is TRBV29-1, the J gene TRBJ2-5; D remains ambiguous. The germline CDR1 and CDR2 sequences are SQVTM and ANQGSEA. V shed 7 bases and J shed 4 bases, with 13 bases lying between them. There are 12 residues in the CDR3. Here the CDR3 DNA reads TGCAGCGGATTGCCGTCCGGAGAGACCCAGTACTTC. Its translation is CSGLPSGETQYF.

This clonotype qualifies as medium-sized. The chain recombines TRBV6-5 with TRBJ2-1, with 8 positions matching TRBD2. V lost 4 bases and J lost 9; bases outside the gene matches: 14. Germline CDR1 and CDR2: MNHEY and SVGAGI. The CDR3 runs to 16 residues. CDR3 nucleotide sequence: TGTGCCAGCAGTTCCCCTCCGGGACTAGGACGAGGTGAGCAGTTCTTC. Its protein is CASSSPPGLGRGEQFF.

In this sample, this clonotype is medium-sized. V gene TRBV11-2 combines with J gene TRBJ2-1, with 9 positions matching TRBD1. Trimming cost V 1 base and J 6 bases; bases outside gene matches: 7. CDR3 length: 16 amino acids. In germline, CDR1 is SGHAT, CDR2 FQNNGV. CDR3 residues: CASSLGTGGILNEQFF. The DNA for the CDR3 is TGTGCCAGCAGCTTAGGCACAGGGGGCATTCTCAATGAGCAGTTCTTC. The whole variable domain, filled in from reference TRBV11-2 and TRBJ2-1, reads EAGVAQSPRYKIIEKRQSVAFWCNPISGHATLYWYQQILGQGPKLLIQFQNNGVVDDSQLPKDRFSAERLKGVDSTLKIQPAKLEDSAVYLCASSLGTGGILNEQFFGPGTRLTVL.

The table lists this clonotype with many counts. J is TRBJ2-5 and V is TRBV5-1; 10 nucleotides match TRBD2. This CDR3 is 16 amino acids long. Per the germline V gene, CDR1 is SGHRS and CDR2 is YFSETQ. Trimming cost V 6 bases and J 5 bases; bases outside gene matches: 13. CDR3 DNA: TGCGCCAGCACCCTAGCGGGAGAGATTTGGCGGGAGACCCAGTACTTC. It encodes CASTLAGEIWRETQYF.

This clonotype was detected many times. The rearrangement links TRBV3-1 to TRBJ1-1; 7 bases align to TRBD1. The CDR3 loop spans 14 amino acids. Germline CDR1 is LGHDT and CDR2 is YNNKEL (reference sequence). With V trimmed by 1 base and J by 1 base, 0 bases remained unmatched. The CDR3 spells CASSQGDRNTEAFF. CDR3 coding DNA: TGTGCCAGCAGCCAAGGGGACAGGAACACTGAAGCTTTCTTT.

This clonotype was seen at least ten times. Its ends do not fully match the called genes, so a read error is possible. J is TRBJ2-1 and V is TRBV20-1; D tentatively reads TRBD1 or TRBD2 (7 bases each). This CDR3 has 13 amino acids. Per the germline V gene, CDR1 is DFQATT and CDR2 is SNEGSKA (reference sequence). CDR3 residues: CSSTPEGAGALLF. For the CDR3, the DNA is TGCAGTTCAACACCCGAGGGGGCGGGGGCCCTGCTCTTC.

This clonotype has ten or more counts. CDR3 DNA: TGCAGTGCGGGTGGGGGGGCTAGCACAGATACGCAGTATTTT. This gives the protein CSAGGGASTDTQYF. V is TRBV20-1 and J is TRBJ2-3; D may be TRBD2 (7 bases). Germline V gene sequence: CDR1 DFQATT, CDR2 SNEGSKA (reference sequence). V lost 6 bases to trimming and J lost 0 bases, with 13 bases between them. The CDR3 spans 14 residues.